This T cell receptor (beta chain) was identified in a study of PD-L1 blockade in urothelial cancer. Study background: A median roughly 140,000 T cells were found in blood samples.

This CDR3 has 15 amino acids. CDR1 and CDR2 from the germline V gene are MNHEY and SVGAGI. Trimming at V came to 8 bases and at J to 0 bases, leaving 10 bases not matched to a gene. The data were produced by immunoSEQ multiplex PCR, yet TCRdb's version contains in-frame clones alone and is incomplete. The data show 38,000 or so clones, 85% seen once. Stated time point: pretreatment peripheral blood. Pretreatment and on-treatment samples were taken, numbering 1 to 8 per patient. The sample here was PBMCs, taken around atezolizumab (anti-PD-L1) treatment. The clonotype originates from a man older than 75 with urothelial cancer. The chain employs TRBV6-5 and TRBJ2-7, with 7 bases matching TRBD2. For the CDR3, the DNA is TGTGCCAGCCGAGGGGCTAGCGGCTACTCCTACGAGCAGTACTTC. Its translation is CASRGASGYSYEQYF.